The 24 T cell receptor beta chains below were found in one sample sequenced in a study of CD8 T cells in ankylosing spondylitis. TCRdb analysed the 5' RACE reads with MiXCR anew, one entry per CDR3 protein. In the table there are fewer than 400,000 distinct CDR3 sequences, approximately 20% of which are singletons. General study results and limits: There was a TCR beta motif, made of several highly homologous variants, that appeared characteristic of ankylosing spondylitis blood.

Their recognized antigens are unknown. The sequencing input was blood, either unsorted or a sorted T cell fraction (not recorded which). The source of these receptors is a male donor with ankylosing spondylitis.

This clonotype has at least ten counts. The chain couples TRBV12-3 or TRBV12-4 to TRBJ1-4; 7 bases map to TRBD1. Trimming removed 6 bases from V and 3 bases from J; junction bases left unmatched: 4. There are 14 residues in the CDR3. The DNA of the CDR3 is TGTGCCAGCAGGATGGGACAGCCTAATGAAAAACTGTTTTTT. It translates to CASRMGQPNEKLFF.

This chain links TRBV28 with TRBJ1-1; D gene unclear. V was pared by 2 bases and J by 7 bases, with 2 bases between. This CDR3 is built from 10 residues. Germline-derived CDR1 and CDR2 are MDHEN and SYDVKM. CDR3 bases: TGTGCCAGCAGTTTAGGTGAAGCTTTCTTT. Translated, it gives CASSLGEAFF. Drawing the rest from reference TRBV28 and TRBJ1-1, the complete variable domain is DVKVTQSSRYLVKRTGEKVFLECVQDMDHENMFWYRQDPGLGLRLIYFSYDVKMKEKGDIPEGYSVSREKKERFSLILESASTNQTSMYLCASSLGEAFFGQGTRLTVV.

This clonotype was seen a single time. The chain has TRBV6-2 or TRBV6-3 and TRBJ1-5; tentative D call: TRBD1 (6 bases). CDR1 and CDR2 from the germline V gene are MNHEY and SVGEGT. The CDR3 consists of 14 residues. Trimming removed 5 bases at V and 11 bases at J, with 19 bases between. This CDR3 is CASSKDGTPGAQHF. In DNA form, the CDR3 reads TGTGCCAGCAGTAAGGACGGAACACCAGGGGCCCAGCATTTT.

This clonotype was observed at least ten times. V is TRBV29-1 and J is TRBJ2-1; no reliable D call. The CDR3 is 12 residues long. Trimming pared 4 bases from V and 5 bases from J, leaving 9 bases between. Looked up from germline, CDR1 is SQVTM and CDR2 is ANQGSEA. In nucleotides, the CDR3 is TGCAGCGTTGGGGCTATCAACAATGAGCAGTTCTTC. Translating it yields CSVGAINNEQFF.

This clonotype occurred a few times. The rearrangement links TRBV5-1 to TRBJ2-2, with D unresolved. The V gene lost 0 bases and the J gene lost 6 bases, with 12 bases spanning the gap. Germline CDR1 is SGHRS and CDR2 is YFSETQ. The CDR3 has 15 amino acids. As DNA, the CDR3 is TGCGCCAGCAGCTTGGGTACCCTACTTCCCGGGGAGCTGTTTTTT. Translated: CASSLGTLLPGELFF. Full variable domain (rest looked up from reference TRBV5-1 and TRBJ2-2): KAGVTQTPRYLIKTRGQQVTLSCSPISGHRSVSWYQQTPGQGLQFLFEYFSETQRNKGNFPGRFSGRQFSNSRSEMNVSTLELGDSALYLCASSLGTLLPGELFFGEGSRLTVL.

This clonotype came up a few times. CDR3 sequence (DNA): TGCAGCGCCGTGCGGGACTACGAGCAGTACTTC. Amino acids: CSAVRDYEQYF. This chain joins TRBV29-1 and TRBJ2-7; a possible D gene is TRBD2 (6 bases). The germline gives CDR1 SQVTM, CDR2 ANQGSEA. This CDR3 spans 11 amino acids. The V end was cut by 7 bases, the J end by 3 bases, with 10 bases between.

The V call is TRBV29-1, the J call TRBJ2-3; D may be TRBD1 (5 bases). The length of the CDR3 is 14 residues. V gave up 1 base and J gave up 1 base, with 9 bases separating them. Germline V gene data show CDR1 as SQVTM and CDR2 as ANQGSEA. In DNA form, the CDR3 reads TGCAGCGTTGAAGGGGGCAAGGGCACAGATACGCAGTATTTT. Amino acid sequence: CSVEGGKGTDTQYF.

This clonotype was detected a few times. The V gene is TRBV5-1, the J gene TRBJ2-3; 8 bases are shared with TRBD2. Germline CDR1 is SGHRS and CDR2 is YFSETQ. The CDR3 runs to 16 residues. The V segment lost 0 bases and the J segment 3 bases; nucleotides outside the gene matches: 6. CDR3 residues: CASSLAPGRATDTQYF. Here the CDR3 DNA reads TGCGCCAGCAGCTTGGCACCCGGGAGGGCGACAGATACGCAGTATTTT.

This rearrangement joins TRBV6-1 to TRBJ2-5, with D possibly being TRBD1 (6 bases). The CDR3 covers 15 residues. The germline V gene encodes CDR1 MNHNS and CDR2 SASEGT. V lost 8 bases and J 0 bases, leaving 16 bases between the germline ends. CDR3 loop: CASAPGTLHQETQYF. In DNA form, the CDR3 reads TGTGCCAGCGCTCCGGGGACACTACACCAAGAGACCCAGTACTTC.

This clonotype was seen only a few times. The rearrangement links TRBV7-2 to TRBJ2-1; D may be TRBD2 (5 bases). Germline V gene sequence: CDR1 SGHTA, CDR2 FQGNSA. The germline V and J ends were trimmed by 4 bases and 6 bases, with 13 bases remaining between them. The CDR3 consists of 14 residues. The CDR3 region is CASSSPWGANEQFF. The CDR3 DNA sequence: TGTGCCAGCAGCTCTCCTTGGGGAGCCAATGAGCAGTTCTTC.

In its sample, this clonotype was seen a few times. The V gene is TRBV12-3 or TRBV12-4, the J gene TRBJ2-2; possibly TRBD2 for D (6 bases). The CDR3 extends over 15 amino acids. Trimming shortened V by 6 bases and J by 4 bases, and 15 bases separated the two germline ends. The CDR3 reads CASRFGGPGTGELFF. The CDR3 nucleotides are TGTGCCAGCAGATTTGGAGGGCCGGGCACCGGGGAGCTGTTTTTT.

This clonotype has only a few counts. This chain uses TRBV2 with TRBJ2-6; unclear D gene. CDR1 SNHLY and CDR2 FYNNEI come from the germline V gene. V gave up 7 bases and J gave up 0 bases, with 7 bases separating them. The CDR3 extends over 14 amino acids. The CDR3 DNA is TGTGCCAGCATTACACACTCTGGGGCCAACGTCCTGACTTTC. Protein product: CASITHSGANVLTF.

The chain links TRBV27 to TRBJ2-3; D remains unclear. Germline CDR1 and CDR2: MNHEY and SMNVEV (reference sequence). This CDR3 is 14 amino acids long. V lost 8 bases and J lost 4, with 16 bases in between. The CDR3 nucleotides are TGTGCCAGCTGGTATTCATATGGGGCAGATACGCAGTATTTT. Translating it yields CASWYSYGADTQYF.

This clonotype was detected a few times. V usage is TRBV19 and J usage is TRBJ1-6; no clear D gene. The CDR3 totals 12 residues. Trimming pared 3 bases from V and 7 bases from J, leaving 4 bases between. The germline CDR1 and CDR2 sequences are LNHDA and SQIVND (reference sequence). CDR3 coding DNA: TGTGCCAGTAGTATGAGCAATTCACCCCTCCACTTT. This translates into CASSMSNSPLHF.

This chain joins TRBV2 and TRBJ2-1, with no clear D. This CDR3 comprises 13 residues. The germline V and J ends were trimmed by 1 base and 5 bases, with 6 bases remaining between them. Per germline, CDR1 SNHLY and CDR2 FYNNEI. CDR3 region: CASSEDRNNEQFF. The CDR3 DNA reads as TGTGCCAGCAGTGAAGACAGAAACAATGAGCAGTTCTTC. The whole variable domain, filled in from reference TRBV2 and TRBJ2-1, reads EPEVTQTPSHQVTQMGQEVILRCVPISNHLYFYWYRQILGQKVEFLVSFYNNEISEKSEIFDDQFSVERPDGSNFTLKIRSTKLEDSAMYFCASSEDRNNEQFFGPGTRLTVL.

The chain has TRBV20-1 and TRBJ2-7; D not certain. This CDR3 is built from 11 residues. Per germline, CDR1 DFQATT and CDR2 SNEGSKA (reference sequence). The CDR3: CRETETYEQYF. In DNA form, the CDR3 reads TGCAGAGAGACTGAGACCTACGAGCAGTACTTC.

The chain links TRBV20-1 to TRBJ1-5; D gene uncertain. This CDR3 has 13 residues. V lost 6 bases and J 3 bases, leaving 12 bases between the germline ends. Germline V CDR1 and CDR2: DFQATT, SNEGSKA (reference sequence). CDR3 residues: CSALRGDNQPQHF. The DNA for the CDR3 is TGCAGTGCCCTCCGGGGAGACAATCAGCCCCAGCATTTT.

CDR3 amino acids: CASSLRRGDYEQYF. CDR3 DNA sequence: TGTGCCAGCAGCTTGCGCAGGGGCGACTACGAGCAGTACTTC. V usage is TRBV5-4 and J usage is TRBJ2-7; D is possibly TRBD1 (6 bases). This CDR3 comprises 14 residues. The V and J ends lost 1 base and 3 bases respectively, with 11 bases between them. The V gene's germline CDR1 is SGHNT and CDR2 YYREEE (reference sequence).

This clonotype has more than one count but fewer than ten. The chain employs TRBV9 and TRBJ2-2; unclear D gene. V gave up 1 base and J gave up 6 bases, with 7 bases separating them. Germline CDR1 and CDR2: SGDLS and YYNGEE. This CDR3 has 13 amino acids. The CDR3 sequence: CASSVRVAGELFF. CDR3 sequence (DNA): TGTGCCAGCAGCGTAAGGGTTGCCGGGGAGCTGTTTTTT.

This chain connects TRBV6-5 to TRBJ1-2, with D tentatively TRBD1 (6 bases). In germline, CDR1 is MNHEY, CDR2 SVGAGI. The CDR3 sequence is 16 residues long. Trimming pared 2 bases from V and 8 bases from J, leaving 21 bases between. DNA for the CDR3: TGTGCCAGCAGTTACGGTCGGACAGAGGGTTATAGCGGCTACACCTTC. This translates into CASSYGRTEGYSGYTF.

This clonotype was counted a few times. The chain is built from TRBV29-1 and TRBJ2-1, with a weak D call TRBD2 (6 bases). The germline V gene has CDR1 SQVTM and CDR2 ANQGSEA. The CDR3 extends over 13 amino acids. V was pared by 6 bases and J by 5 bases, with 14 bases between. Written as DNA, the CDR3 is TGCAGCGTCTCGGGAGTTCCCAACAATGAGCAGTTCTTC. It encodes CSVSGVPNNEQFF.

CDR3 nucleotide sequence: TGCGCCAGCAGCTTGGGACAAGGACAGTCTGAGACCCAGTACTTC. Translated: CASSLGQGQSETQYF. The rearrangement links TRBV5-1 to TRBJ2-5, with TRBD1 as a possible D gene (6 bases). The germline V gene encodes CDR1 SGHRS and CDR2 YFSETQ. Trimming took 0 bases from V and 5 from J, leaving 14 bases between them. This CDR3 spans 15 amino acids.

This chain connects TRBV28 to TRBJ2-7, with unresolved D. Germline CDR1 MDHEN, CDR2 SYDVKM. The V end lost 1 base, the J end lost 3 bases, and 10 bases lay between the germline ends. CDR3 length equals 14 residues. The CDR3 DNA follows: TGTGCCAGCAGTTTATTAGACGGGTTCTACGAGCAGTACTTC. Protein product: CASSLLDGFYEQYF.

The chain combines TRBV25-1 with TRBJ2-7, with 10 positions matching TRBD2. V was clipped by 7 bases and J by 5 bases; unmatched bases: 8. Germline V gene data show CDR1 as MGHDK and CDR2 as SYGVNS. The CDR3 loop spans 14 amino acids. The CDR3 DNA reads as TGTGCCAGCATAAAAGCGGGAGGGTTTCACGAGCAGTACTTC. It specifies CASIKAGGFHEQYF.